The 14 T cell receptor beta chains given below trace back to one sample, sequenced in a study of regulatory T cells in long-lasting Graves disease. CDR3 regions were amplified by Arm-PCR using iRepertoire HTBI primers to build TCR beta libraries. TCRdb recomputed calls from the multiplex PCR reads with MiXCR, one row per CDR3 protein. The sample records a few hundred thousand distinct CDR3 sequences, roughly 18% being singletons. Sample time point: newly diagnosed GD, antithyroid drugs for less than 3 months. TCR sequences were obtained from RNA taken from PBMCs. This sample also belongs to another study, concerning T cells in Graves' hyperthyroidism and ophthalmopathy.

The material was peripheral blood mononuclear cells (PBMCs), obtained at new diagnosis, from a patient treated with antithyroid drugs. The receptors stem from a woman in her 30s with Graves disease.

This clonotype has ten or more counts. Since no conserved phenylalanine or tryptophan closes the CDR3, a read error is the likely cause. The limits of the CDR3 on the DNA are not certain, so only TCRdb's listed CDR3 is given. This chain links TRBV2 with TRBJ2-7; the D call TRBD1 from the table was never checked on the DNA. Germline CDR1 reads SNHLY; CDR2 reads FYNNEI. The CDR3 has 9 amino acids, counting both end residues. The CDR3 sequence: CASSSTGVS.

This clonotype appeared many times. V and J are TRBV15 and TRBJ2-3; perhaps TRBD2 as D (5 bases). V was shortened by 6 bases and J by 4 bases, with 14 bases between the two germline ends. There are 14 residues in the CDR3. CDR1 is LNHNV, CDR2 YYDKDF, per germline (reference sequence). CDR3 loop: CATRDVWRADTQYF. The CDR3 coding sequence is TGTGCCACCAGGGACGTTTGGCGGGCAGATACGCAGTATTTT.

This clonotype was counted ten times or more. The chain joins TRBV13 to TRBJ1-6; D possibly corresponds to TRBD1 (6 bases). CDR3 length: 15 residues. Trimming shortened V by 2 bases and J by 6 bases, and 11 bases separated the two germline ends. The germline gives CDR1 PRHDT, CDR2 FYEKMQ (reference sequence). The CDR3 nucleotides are TGTGCCAGCAGCTTAAGGGGGAAGGGTAATTCACCCCTCCACTTT. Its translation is CASSLRGKGNSPLHF. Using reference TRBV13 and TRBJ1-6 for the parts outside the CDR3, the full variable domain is AAGVIQSPRHLIKEKRETATLKCYPIPRHDTVYWYQQGPGQDPQFLISFYEKMQSDKGSIPDRFSAQQFSDYHSELNMSSLELGDSALYFCASSLRGKGNSPLHFGNGTRLTVT.

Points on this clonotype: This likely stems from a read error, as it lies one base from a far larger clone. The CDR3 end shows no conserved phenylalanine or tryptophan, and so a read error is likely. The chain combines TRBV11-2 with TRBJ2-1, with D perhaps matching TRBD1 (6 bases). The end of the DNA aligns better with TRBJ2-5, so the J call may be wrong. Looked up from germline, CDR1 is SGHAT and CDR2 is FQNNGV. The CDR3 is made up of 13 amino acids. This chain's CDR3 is CASSSGVQETQYL. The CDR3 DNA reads TGTGCCAGCAGCTCAGGGGTTCAAGAGACCCAGTACTTA.

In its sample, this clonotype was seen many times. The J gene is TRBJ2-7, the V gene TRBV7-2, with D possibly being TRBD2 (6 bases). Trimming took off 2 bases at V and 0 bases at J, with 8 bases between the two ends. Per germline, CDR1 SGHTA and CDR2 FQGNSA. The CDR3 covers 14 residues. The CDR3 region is CASSLTSFSYEQYF. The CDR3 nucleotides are TGTGCCAGCAGCTTAACTAGCTTCTCCTACGAGCAGTACTTC.

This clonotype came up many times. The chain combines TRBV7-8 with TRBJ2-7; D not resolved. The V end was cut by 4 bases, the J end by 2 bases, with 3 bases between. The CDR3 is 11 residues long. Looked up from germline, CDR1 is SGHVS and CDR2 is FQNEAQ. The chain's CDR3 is CASSSAYEQYF. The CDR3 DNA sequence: TGTGCCAGCAGCTCAGCCTACGAGCAGTACTTC.

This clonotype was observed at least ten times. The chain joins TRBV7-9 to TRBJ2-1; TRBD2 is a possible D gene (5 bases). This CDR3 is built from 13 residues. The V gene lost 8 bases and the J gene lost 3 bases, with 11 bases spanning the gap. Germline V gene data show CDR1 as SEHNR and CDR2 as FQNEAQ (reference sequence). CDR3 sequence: CASQEAGYNEQFF. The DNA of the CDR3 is TGTGCCAGCCAGGAGGCCGGCTACAATGAGCAGTTCTTC.

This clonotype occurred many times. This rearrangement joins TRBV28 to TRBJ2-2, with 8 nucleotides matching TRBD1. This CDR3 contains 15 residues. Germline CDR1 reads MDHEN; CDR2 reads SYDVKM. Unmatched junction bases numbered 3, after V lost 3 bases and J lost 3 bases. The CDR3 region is CASSLGQAYTGELFF. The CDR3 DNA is TGTGCCAGCAGTTTGGGACAGGCGTACACCGGGGAGCTGTTTTTT.

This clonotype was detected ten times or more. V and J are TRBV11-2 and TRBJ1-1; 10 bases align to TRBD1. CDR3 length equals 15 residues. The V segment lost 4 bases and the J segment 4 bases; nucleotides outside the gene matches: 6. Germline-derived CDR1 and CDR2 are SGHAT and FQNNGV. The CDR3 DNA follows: TGTGCCAGCAGCTCCCCCGGGACAGGGGTCACTGAAGCTTTCTTT. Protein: CASSSPGTGVTEAFF.

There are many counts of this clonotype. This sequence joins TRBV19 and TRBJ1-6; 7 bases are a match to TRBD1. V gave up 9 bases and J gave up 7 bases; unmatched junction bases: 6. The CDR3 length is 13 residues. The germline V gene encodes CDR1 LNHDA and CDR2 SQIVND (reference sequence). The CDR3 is CASRGQLNSPLHF. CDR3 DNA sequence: TGTGCCAGCAGGGGACAGCTAAATTCACCCCTCCACTTT. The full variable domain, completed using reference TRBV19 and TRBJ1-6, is DGGITQSPKYLFRKEGQNVTLSCEQNLNHDAMYWYRQDPGQGLRLIYYSQIVNDFQKGDIAEGYSVSREKKESFPLTVTSAQKNPTAFYLCASRGQLNSPLHFGNGTRLTVT.

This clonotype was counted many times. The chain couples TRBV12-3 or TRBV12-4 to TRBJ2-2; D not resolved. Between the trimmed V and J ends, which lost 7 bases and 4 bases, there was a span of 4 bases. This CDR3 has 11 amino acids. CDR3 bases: TGTGCCAGCAAGGGCACCGGGGAGCTGTTTTTT. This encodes CASKGTGELFF.

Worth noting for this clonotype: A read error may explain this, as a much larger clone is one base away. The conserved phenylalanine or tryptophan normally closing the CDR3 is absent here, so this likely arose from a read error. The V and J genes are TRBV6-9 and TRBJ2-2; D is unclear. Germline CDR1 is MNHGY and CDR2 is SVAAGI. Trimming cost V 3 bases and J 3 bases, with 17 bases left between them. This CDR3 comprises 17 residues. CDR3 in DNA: TGTGCCAGCAGTTACTCGAAAGGGCCCCAGGACACCGGGGAGCTGTTTTCT. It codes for CASSYSKGPQDTGELFS.

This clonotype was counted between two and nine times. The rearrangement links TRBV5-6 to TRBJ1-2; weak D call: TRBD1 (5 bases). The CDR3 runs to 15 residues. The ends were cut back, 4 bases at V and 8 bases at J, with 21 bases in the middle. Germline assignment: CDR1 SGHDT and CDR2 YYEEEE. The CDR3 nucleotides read TGTGCCAGCAGCCTTACAACCGGGACGGGTGGGGGCTACACCTTC. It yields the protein CASSLTTGTGGGYTF.

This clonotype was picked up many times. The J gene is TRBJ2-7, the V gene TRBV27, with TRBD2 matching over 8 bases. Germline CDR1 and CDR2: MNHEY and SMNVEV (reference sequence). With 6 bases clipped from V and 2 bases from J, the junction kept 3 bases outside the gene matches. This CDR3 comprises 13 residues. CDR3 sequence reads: CASSGGAPYEQYF. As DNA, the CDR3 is TGTGCCAGCAGCGGGGGGGCCCCCTACGAGCAGTACTTC.